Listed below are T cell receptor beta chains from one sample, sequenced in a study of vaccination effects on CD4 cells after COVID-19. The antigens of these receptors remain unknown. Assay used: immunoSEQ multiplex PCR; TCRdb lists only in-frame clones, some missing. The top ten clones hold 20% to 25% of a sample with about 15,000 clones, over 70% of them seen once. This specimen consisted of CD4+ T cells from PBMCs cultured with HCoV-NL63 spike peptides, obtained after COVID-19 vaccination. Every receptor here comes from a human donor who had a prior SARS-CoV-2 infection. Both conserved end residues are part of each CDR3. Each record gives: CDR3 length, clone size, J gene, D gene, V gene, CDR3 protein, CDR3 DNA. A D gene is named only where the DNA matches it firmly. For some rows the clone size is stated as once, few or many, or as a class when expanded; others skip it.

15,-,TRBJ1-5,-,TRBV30,CAWSPQTLQGQPQHF,TGTGCCTGGAGTCCCCAGACACTTCAGGGACAGCCCCAGCATTTT
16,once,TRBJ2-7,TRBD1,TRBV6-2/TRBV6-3,CASSYLGQGLSYEQYF,TGTGCCAGCAGTTATTTGGGACAGGGGCTTTCCTACGAGCAGTACTTC
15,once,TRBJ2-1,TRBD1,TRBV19,CASSADRGSYNEQFF,TGTGCCAGTAGTGCGGACAGGGGCTCCTACAATGAGCAGTTCTTC
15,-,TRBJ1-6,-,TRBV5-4,CASSRRTDGNSPLHF,TGTGCCAGCAGCAGACGGACCGATGGTAATTCACCCCTCCACTTT
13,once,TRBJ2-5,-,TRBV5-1,CASSLASMETQYF,TGCGCCAGCAGCTTGGCTAGCATGGAGACCCAGTACTTC
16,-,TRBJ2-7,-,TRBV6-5,CASSYIALAGDTSLYF,TGTGCCAGCAGTTATATCGCCCTAGCCGGCGATACGTCGTTGTACTTC
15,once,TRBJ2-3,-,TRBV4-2,CASSSRDTSTDTQYF,TGTGCCAGCAGCTCGCGGGACACCAGCACAGATACGCAGTATTTT
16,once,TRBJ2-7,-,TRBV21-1,CASSSKEASRNYEQYF,TGTGCCAGCAGCTCCAAAGAGGCCAGTCGAAACTACGAGCAGTACTTC
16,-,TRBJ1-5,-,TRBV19,CASSMRGKRGNQPQHF,TGTGCCAGTAGTATGCGGGGAAAGCGCGGCAATCAGCCCCAGCATTTT
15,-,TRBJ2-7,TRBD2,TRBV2,CASSATRGGTYEQYF,TGTGCCAGCAGCGCCACGCGCGGGGGGACCTACGAGCAGTACTTC
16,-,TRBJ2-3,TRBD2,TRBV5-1,CASSLVVAGGTDTQYF,TGCGCCAGCAGCTTGGTCGTAGCGGGCGGCACAGATACGCAGTATTTT
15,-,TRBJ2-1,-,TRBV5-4,CASSHLRTEYNEQFF,TGTGCCAGCAGCCATTTGCGGACAGAGTACAATGAGCAGTTCTTC
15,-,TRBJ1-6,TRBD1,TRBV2,CASSGNEGAGSPLHF,TGTGCCAGCAGTGGGAATGAGGGGGCCGGGTCACCCCTCCACTTT
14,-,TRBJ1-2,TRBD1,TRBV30,CAWSTQGAIYGYTF,TGTGCCTGGAGTACACAGGGGGCTATCTATGGCTACACCTTC
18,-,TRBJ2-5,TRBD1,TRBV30,CAWSFWTDRQGKQETQYF,TGTGCCTGGAGTTTTTGGACCGACCGACAGGGTAAACAAGAGACCCAGTACTTC
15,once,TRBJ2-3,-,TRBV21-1,CASSSTGTAVDTQYF,TGTGCCAGCAGCTCAACCGGGACAGCGGTCGATACGCAGTATTTT
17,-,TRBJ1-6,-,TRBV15,CATSGGTAAYINSPLHF,TGTGCCACCAGCGGGGGGACCGCCGCTTATATTAATTCACCCCTCCACTTT
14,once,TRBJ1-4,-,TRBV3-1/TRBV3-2,CASSLGGRNEKLFF,TGTGCCAGCAGCCTGGGGGGGAGGAATGAAAAACTGTTTTTT
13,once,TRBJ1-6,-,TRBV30,CAWSPGTNSPLHF,TGTGCCTGGAGTCCCGGGACTAATTCACCCCTCCACTTT
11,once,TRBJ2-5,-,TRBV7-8,CASSFGETQYF,TGTGCCAGCAGCTTCGGGGAGACCCAGTACTTC
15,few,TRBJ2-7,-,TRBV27,CASSLSKVGTYSQYF,TGTGCCAGCAGTTTATCGAAGGTCGGGACTTACTCGCAGTACTTC
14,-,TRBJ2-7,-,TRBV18,CASSPPRNYGEQYF,TGTGCCAGCTCACCACCAAGAAACTACGGGGAGCAGTACTTC
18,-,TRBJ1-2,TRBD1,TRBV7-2,CASSLALGRGDRNYGYTF,TGTGCCAGCAGCTTAGCTTTGGGGAGAGGGGACAGAAACTATGGCTACACCTTC
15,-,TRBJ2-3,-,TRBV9,CASSVRSSGTDTQYF,TGTGCCAGCAGCGTACGTTCTAGCGGCACAGATACGCAGTATTTT
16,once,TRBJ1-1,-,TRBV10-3,CAISESARSGNTEAFF,TGTGCCATCAGTGAGTCGGCCCGGAGTGGGAACACTGAAGCTTTCTTT
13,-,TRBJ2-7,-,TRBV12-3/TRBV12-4,CASSSRESYEQYF,TGTGCCAGCAGTTCCAGGGAGTCCTACGAGCAGTACTTC
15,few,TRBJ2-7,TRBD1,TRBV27,CASSPPGQGAYEQYF,TGTGCCAGCAGTCCCCCGGGACAGGGGGCCTACGAGCAGTACTTC
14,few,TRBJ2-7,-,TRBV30,CAWMLAGSSYEQYF,TGTGCCTGGATGTTGGCGGGGAGCTCCTACGAGCAGTACTTC
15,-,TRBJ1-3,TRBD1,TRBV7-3,CASSWTGGPGNTIYF,TGTGCCAGCAGCTGGACAGGGGGCCCTGGAAACACCATATATTTT
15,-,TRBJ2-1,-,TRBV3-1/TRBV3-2,CASSQAFRDYNEQFF,TGTGCCAGCAGCCAAGCTTTCAGGGACTACAATGAGCAGTTCTTC
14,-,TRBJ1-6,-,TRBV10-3,CAISERGGTSPLHF,TGTGCCATCAGTGAAAGGGGCGGAACTTCACCCCTCCACTTT
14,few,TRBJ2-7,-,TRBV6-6,CASSYFLGVYEQYF,TGTGCCAGCAGTTACTTTTTGGGGGTCTACGAGCAGTACTTC
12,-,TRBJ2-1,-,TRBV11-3,CASSQGSDEQFF,TGTGCCAGCAGCCAAGGAAGTGATGAGCAGTTCTTC
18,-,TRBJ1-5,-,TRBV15,CATSRDGGAEYSNQPQHF,TGTGCCACCAGCAGAGATGGGGGGGCTGAATATAGCAATCAGCCCCAGCATTTT
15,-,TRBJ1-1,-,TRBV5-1,CASSLEPGIGTEAFF,TGCGCCAGCAGCTTGGAGCCAGGGATAGGCACTGAAGCTTTCTTT
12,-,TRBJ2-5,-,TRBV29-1,CSGMGNQETQYF,TGCAGCGGCATGGGGAACCAAGAGACCCAGTACTTC
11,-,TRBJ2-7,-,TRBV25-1,CASSVGYEQYF,TGTGCCAGCAGTGTAGGTTACGAGCAGTACTTC
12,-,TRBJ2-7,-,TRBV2,CASSEWTYEQYF,TGTGCCAGCAGTGAGTGGACCTACGAGCAGTACTTC
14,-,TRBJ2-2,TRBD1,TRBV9,CASSRTGATGELFF,TGTGCCAGCAGTAGAACAGGGGCCACCGGGGAGCTGTTTTTT
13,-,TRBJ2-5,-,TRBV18,CASSESYQETQYF,TGTGCCAGCTCAGAATCGTACCAAGAGACCCAGTACTTC
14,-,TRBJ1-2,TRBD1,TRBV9,CASSVGTGLYGYTF,TGTGCCAGCAGCGTAGGGACAGGGCTTTATGGCTACACCTTC
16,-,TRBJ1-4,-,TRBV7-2,CASSFSGQILNEKLFF,TGTGCCAGCAGCTTCTCCGGACAGATCCTTAATGAAAAACTGTTTTTT
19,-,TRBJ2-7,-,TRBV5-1,CASSLAVRDGWTPRNEQYF,TGCGCCAGCAGCTTGGCCGTCAGGGACGGTTGGACCCCGAGGAACGAGCAGTACTTC
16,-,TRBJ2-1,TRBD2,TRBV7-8,CASSSKLAGATGEQFF,TGTGCCAGCAGCTCTAAACTAGCGGGGGCCACAGGTGAGCAGTTCTTC
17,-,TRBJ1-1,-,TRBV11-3,CASSSSGAAWSNTEAFF,TGTGCCAGCAGCTCCTCGGGGGCCGCTTGGTCGAACACTGAAGCTTTCTTT
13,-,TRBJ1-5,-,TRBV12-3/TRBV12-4,CASSWTAYQPQHF,TGTGCCAGCAGTTGGACAGCATATCAGCCCCAGCATTTT
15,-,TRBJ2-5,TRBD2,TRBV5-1,CASSLGLAGQETQHF,TGCGCCAGCAGCTTGGGACTAGCGGGGCAAGAGACCCAGCACTTC
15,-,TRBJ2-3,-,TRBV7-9,CASSLGRGYFDTQYF,TGTGCCAGCAGCCTCGGCAGGGGCTATTTTGACACGCAGTATTTT
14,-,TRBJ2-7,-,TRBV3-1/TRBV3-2,CASSRRTSLYEQYF,TGTGCCAGCAGCCGCCGAACTAGCCTCTACGAGCAGTACTTC
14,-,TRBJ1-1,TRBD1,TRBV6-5,CASSFGTGVTEAFF,TGTGCCAGCAGTTTTGGGACAGGGGTCACTGAAGCTTTCTTT
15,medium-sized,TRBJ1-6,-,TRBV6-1,CASSEQTKGTTPLHF,TGTGCCAGCAGTGAGCAGACAAAAGGGACGACACCCCTCCACTTT
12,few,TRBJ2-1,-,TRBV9,CASGGSYNEQFF,TGTGCCAGCGGGGGTTCCTACAATGAGCAGTTCTTC
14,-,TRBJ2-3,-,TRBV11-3,CASSPQRATDTQYF,TGTGCCAGCAGCCCGCAAAGAGCGACAGATACGCAGTATTTT